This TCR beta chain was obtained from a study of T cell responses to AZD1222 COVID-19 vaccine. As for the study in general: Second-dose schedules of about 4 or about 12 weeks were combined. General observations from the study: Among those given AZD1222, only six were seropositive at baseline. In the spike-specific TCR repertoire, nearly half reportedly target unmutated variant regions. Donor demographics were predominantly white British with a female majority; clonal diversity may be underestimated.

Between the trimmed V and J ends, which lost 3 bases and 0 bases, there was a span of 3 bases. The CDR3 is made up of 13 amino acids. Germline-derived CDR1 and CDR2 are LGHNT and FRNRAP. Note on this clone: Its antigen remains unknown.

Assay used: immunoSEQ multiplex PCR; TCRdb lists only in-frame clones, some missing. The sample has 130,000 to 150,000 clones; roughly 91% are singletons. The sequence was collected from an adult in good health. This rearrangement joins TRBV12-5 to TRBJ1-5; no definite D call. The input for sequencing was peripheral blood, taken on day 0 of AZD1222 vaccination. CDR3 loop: CASGLGSNQPQHF. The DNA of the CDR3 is TGTGCTAGTGGTTTAGGTAGCAATCAGCCCCAGCATTTT.